Following are 12 T cell receptor beta chains from one sample sequenced in a study of PD-1 blockade in classical Hodgkin lymphoma. Some clones are missing from TCRdb's copy, which holds only in-frame ones; the method was immunoSEQ multiplex PCR. Of around 96,000 clones in the sample, approximately 88% were seen once. Patients all relapsed after autologous stem cell transplantation, and there was variation in brentuximab vedotin exposure. This sample comprised peripheral blood mononuclear cells (PBMCs), obtained at baseline. The receptors were gathered from a human donor with classical Hodgkin lymphoma.

Regarding this clone: Other DNA variants within this sample encode the same CDR3. The chain recombines TRBV9 with TRBJ2-7, with TRBD2 identical over 7 bases. The CDR3 loop spans 15 amino acids. Germline CDR1 and CDR2: SGDLS and YYNGEE. V lost 0 bases, J lost 3 bases, and 6 bases stayed unmatched. The CDR3 DNA follows: TGTGCCAGCAGCGTAGCTCGGGCGGGAGACTACGAGCAGTACTTC. The encoded protein is CASSVARAGDYEQYF.

This clone has only a few counts. The chain combines TRBV9 with TRBJ2-1; 10 positions agree with TRBD2. Germline loops: CDR1 SGDLS, CDR2 YYNGEE. The CDR3 has 15 residues. The J segment lost 0 bases and the V segment lost 3 bases, leaving 0 bases of the junction unmatched. CDR3 in amino acids: CASSASGSSYNEQFF. The CDR3 DNA follows: TGTGCCAGCAGCGCTAGCGGGAGCTCCTACAATGAGCAGTTCTTC.

The chain carries TRBV19 and TRBJ2-7; D possibly corresponds to TRBD2 (6 bases). V lost 4 bases, J lost 3 bases, and 28 bases lay in between. The CDR3 runs 19 residues. Germline values: CDR1 LNHDA, CDR2 SQIVND (reference sequence). The CDR3 loop is CASSTLGRAGHREVYEQYF. CDR3 DNA: TGTGCCAGTAGTACCCTTGGCCGAGCTGGGCATAGGGAGGTCTACGAGCAGTACTTC.

This clone was seen once. V usage is TRBV19 and J usage is TRBJ2-7, with 14 bases matching TRBD2. Germline V gene lookup returns CDR1 LNHDA and CDR2 SQIVND (reference sequence). With 3 bases clipped from V and 5 bases from J, the junction kept 12 bases outside the gene matches. The CDR3 runs 18 residues. In nucleotides, the CDR3 is TGTGCCAGTAGTATCCTGCCCGGGACTAGCGGGAGCCCCCACGAGCAGTACTTC. Protein: CASSILPGTSGSPHEQYF.

The chain joins TRBV19 to TRBJ1-1, with unresolved D. The CDR3 contains 12 residues. Looked up from germline, CDR1 is LNHDA and CDR2 is SQIVND (reference sequence). Deletions cut 5 bases from V and 7 bases from J, with 11 bases between. CDR3: CASSGPVGEAFF. The CDR3 coding sequence is TGTGCCAGTAGTGGGCCAGTTGGTGAAGCTTTCTTT.

The chain couples TRBV9 to TRBJ1-3, with D possibly TRBD1 on 5 matching bases. The CDR3 contains 17 residues. The V end was cut by 0 bases, the J end by 2 bases, with 15 bases between. Germline CDR1 is SGDLS and CDR2 is YYNGEE. The CDR3 DNA reads TGTGCCAGCAGCGTAGCTACTGGGGGTGGGCCTGGAAACACCATATATTTT. Its translation: CASSVATGGGPGNTIYF.

The chain combines TRBV21-1 with TRBJ2-7; TRBD2 was called by the table and not checked on the DNA. TRBV21-1 is a pseudogene locus. The CDR3 runs 17 residues. The CDR3 coding sequence is TGTGCCAGCAGCAAAATGGCTAGCGTTAAACCCAAGGACGAGCAGTACTTC. Translating it yields CASSKMASVKPKDEQYF.

V gene TRBV7-6 combines with J gene TRBJ1-3; D is undetermined. This CDR3 spans 12 amino acids. The germline V and J ends were trimmed by 3 bases and 1 base, with 1 base remaining between them. CDR1 is SGHVS, CDR2 FNYEAQ, per germline. The CDR3 bases are TGTGCCAGCAGCTTTTCTGGAAACACCATATATTTT. Protein product: CASSFSGNTIYF.

The J gene is TRBJ2-2, the V gene TRBV9; no reliable D call. The CDR3 runs to 13 residues. Per germline, CDR1 SGDLS and CDR2 YYNGEE. V was clipped by 4 bases and J by 5 bases, with 9 bases between them. In nucleotides, the CDR3 is TGTGCCAGCAGCATCCGCCTTACCGGGGAGCTGTTTTTT. Its protein is CASSIRLTGELFF.

This clone was detected only once. This chain connects TRBV4-2 to TRBJ2-7, with D uncertain. CDR3 length: 14 amino acids. Germline CDR1 is LGHNA and CDR2 is YNFKEQ. Trimming shortened V by 4 bases and J by 5 bases, and 15 bases separated the two germline ends. The CDR3 region is CASSPRPPGNEQYF. In DNA, the CDR3 is TGTGCCAGCAGCCCCAGACCCCCGGGTAACGAGCAGTACTTC.

This chain uses TRBV7-2 with TRBJ1-2, with D tentatively TRBD1 (6 bases). Germline CDR1 SGHTA, CDR2 FQGNSA. The V end lost 5 bases, the J end lost 4 bases, and 23 bases lay between the germline ends. The CDR3 has 17 amino acids. In DNA, the CDR3 is TGTGCCAGCAGCCCGCGGACAGCTGATCTCCTCGTCTATGGCTACACCTTC. Its translation: CASSPRTADLLVYGYTF.

This clone appeared a single time. The chain joins TRBV5-1 to TRBJ2-7; D is possibly TRBD2 (5 bases). V shed 1 base and J shed 2 bases, with 7 bases lying between them. Germline CDR1 is SGHRS and CDR2 is YFSETQ. CDR3 length: 13 residues. The CDR3 DNA reads TGCGCCAGCAGCTTGCAAGCGGCCTACGAGCAGTACTTC. Protein product: CASSLQAAYEQYF.